This T cell receptor beta chain comes out of a study of blood T cells in healthy people across ages. Study-wide results and limits: Donor CMV status was unknown, possibly confounding expanded clonotype changes. A strong correlation was seen between TCR beta diversity and naive T cell percentage.

V trimming: 8 bases; J trimming: 1 base; junction bases outside the gene matches: 18. The CDR3 totals 19 residues. The germline V gene encodes CDR1 MDHEN and CDR2 SYDVKM. Drawing of peripheral blood yielded roughly 9.3 milliliters from each donor. As to this clonotype: Its antigen remains unknown.

Using a J-beta primer mix together with a sample-barcoded 5' primer, a second PCR was run for about 7 to 12 cycles. Every single cDNA molecule received a tag from a template-switch adaptor with 12 random nucleotides. In TCRdb, the 5' RACE reads were re-called with MiXCR into one record per CDR3 protein. The sample has roughly 680,000 distinct CDR3 sequences, over 40% seen once. The chain links TRBV28 to TRBJ2-4, with TRBD2 matching over 9 bases. The source is a woman aged 80 or over in good health. The sequencing sample was made of blood. CDR3 sequence reads: CASAGRGGGVVSAKNIQYF. The CDR3 DNA reads as TGTGCCAGCGCGGGGCGGGGCGGGGGGGTTGTTTCGGCCAAAAACATTCAGTACTTC.